This TCR beta chain was captured by sequencing in a study of neurological immune-mediated disorders. There are many counts of this clonotype. The CDR3 runs 13 residues. The junction had 0 bases not matched to a gene; V was cut back by 0 bases and J by 4 bases. Germline values: CDR1 SGHRS, CDR2 YFSETQ. PBMCs stored at -80 C, numbering 2 million, were the origin of the unsorted libraries. Every sequencing run generated over 160 million TCR-beta sequences from 15-18 subjects. In TCRdb, the 5' RACE reads were re-called with MiXCR into one record per CDR3 protein. This sample has tens of thousands of distinct CDR3 sequences, with around 10% found just once.

The origin of this receptor is a man aged 40-55 years in good health. The sample consisted of PBMCs. The chain links TRBV5-1 to TRBJ2-7; 8 nucleotides align to TRBD1. Here the CDR3 reads CASSLGDRYEQYF. The CDR3 DNA sequence: TGCGCCAGCAGCTTGGGGGACAGGTACGAGCAGTACTTC.